This TCR beta chain was recovered during a study of T cells in Graves' hyperthyroidism and ophthalmopathy. Overall study results and limits: Blood also showed most of the thyroid clonotypes that were expanded above 0.001.

Clinical symptoms, serum thyroxine, TRAb, thyroid ultrasound and orbital computed tomography established diagnosis. Amplification of TCR beta CDR3 regions used RNA as the template. Researchers ran a first-round RT-PCR on the TCR CDR3 using the HTBI primer set. TCRdb recomputed calls from the multiplex PCR reads with MiXCR, one row per CDR3 protein. This sample carries 650,000 to 850,000 distinct CDR3 sequences, roughly a sixth of them seen once, and the ten largest clones take 15% to 20%. Germline loops: CDR1 KGHSH, CDR2 LQKENI. The J segment lost 0 bases and the V segment lost 6 bases, leaving 7 bases of the junction unmatched. The CDR3 sequence is 15 residues long. This clonotype was seen many times. Its antigen is not identified.

Material for sequencing was blood. The chain links TRBV18 to TRBJ1-1, with TRBD1 matching 7 bases. This TCR was recovered from a woman aged 45-65 years with Graves' hyperthyroidism that later progressed to Graves' ophthalmopathy. The CDR3 DNA reads as TGTGCCAGCTCGGAACTAGGGGGCATGAACACTGAAGCTTTCTTT. Protein: CASSELGGMNTEAFF.